This T cell receptor beta chain derives from a study of blood T cells in healthy people across ages (dated by TCRdb to between 2015 and 2016). For context, the study as a whole: In model experiments, roughly one uniquely barcoded TCR beta cDNA molecule per two T cells was captured by template switching. To avoid experimental bias, donors of different ages were randomly spread across the sequencing lanes. Two additional independent replicas of 1 million unique cDNA reads from the same blood draw were analyzed for two donors (one aged 18 to 29 and one aged 80 or older). Using deep sequencing normalized with unique cDNA molecular identifiers, the study measured how TCR beta repertoire diversity changes with age. The donors were divided into four age groups: young (average approximately 16 years), middle-aged (around 41), aged (around 67) and long-lived (roughly 82). What the research found in general, with its limitations: There was a strong correlation between observed TCR beta diversity and the percentage of naive T cells measured by flow cytometry. The CMV infection status of donors was not known, potentially confounding age-related changes in expanded clonotypes. Bulk unsorted PBMC profiling prevented conclusive comparison of naive and antigen-experienced compartments. Estimates of total diversity from one million sequenced T cells were regarded as lower bounds and underestimates. Compared with the aged group, more naive CD4+ T cells, fewer expanded clones and increased TCR diversity were shown by the long-lived group, suggesting age selection. As age increased, observed TCR beta diversity per million T cells dropped in a roughly linear way, and a significant reduction was already evident by age 40.

From the germline V gene (reference sequence), CDR1 is DFQATT and CDR2 is SNEGSKA. V is pared back by 2 bases and J by 6 bases, with 13 bases lying between the germline termini. Inclusive of the bounding cysteine and phenylalanine, the CDR3 is 13 residues long. Only the CDR3 portion is preserved as DNA: 39 bases, with reading frame beginning at the first base. As for this clonotype: Its antigen specificity is not known. Per-base qualities were not stored, and no clone one base away is much larger.

The library was made by 5' RACE. Sequencing instrument: Illumina HiSeq 2500. A second PCR of roughly 7 to 11 cycles was run with a J-beta primer mix and a sample-barcoded 5' primer. Each TCR beta cDNA molecule received a unique molecular identifier from a template-switch 5' adaptor carrying 12 random nucleotides. At least 3 million CDR3-containing paired-end reads were obtained from each sample. The Mint cDNA synthesis kit, primed by a TRBC-specific oligonucleotide, was used to synthesize first-strand cDNA from all RNA. Following uracil-DNA glycosylase treatment, a first 18-cycle PCR with universal primers M1SS and BC2_uni_R was performed on all cDNA. Per the source publication's procedure: Normalization of each sample was performed by random selection of 1 million high-quality reads, each carrying a distinct molecular identifier. Reads sharing molecular identifiers were discarded rather than binned into consensus sequences. MiTCR, run with a Q25 quality threshold and the strictest error-elimination algorithm, handled CDR3 identification, clonotype clustering and error correction. Lower-bound total TCR beta diversity was estimated with a nonparametric unseen species model using Euler transformation. TCRdb itself trimmed the public reads at Q25 with fastp, ran MiXCR and retained productive beta chains. When rows share a CDR3 protein, they turn into one entry using the most common DNA and genes. Clone size and V and J calls follow TCRdb, not the original study. The sample contains about a million distinct CDR3 sequences, about 44% of them found a single time. In total, the top ten clones hold 13% of the sample.

The donors were 40 or so Caucasian individuals from Russia, aged 6 to 90 years, who were systemically healthy. Each donor gave ten milliliters of peripheral blood, collected into EDTA-treated Vacutainer tubes. Ficoll-Paque density-gradient centrifugation was used to isolate PBMCs, with at least 6.5 million per sample. Trizol reagent was used to extract total RNA from the PBMCs, yielding at least 6 micrograms per sample. The percentages of naive CD45RAhigh/CD27high T cells were determined by flow cytometry on a PBMC aliquot from every donor. This TCR derives from a young man in good health. The specimen sequenced was blood. The chain is made from TRBV20-1 and TRBJ2-5; the D gene identity is not certain. The CDR3 region has the sequence CSARSVDRQTQYF. The DNA reads TGCAGTGCTAGAAGCGTCGATCGGCAGACCCAGTACTTC.